Listed here is a single T cell receptor (beta chain). Using immunoSEQ multiplex PCR, the repertoire was profiled, and TCRdb retains in-frame clones only, with some absent. Among 350,000 or so clones, roughly 90% were seen once, and the ten largest hold 1%. Clinical histories supplied by participants themselves formed the basis of cohort assignment. This CDR3 region has 16 residues. The ends were cut back, 3 bases at V and 2 bases at J, with 14 bases in the middle. CDR1 is LNHDA, CDR2 SQIVND, per germline (reference sequence). The data belong to a study of blood T cell repertoires in COVID-19. About the study: Samples came from the United States, Italy and Spain, spanning acute and convalescent COVID-19.

The V and J genes are TRBV19 and TRBJ2-1; TRBD1 is a possible D gene (5 bases). This sequence was found in a woman aged 30 to 39 who had been exposed to COVID-19. The material sequenced was PBMCs or T cells enriched from blood (not recorded which). CDR3 nucleotides: TGTGCCAGTAGTATTGGGGCCACCTGGACCTACAATGAGCAGTTCTTC. This gives the protein CASSIGATWTYNEQFF.